This is a list of T cell receptor beta chains from one sample in a study of blood T cell repertoires in COVID-19. Clones were sequenced by immunoSEQ multiplex PCR, and TCRdb holds only the in-frame ones, with some missing. The sample carries around 77,000 clones, approximately 90% recorded once. Material for sequencing was peripheral blood. The receptors shown here come from a man in his 70s with active or convalescent COVID-19. Each CDR3 is given with its conserved first and last residue. The order of the fields is D gene, J gene, clone size, V gene, CDR3 DNA, CDR3 protein. D genes are given only for firm matches. Some rows mark clone size as missing; the rest say once, few, many or name a class of expanded clone.

>TRBD2|TRBJ2-7|-|TRBV5-1
TGCGCCAGCAGCCTGGGGCTAGCGGACTCCTACGAGCAGTACTTC
CASSLGLADSYEQYF
>TRBD1|TRBJ2-1|few|TRBV7-2
TGTGCCAGCAGCCTTGCAAGACAGGGTAATGAGCAGTTCTTC
CASSLARQGNEQFF
>TRBD1|TRBJ1-2|-|TRBV7-3
TGTGCCAGCAGCCCGGGACAGGGGGACTATGGCTACACCTTC
CASSPGQGDYGYTF
>TRBD1|TRBJ2-7|few|TRBV27
TGTGCCAGCAGTTCGGGACAGGACGTCTACGAGCAGTACTTC
CASSSGQDVYEQYF
>TRBD1|TRBJ1-6|once|TRBV6-6
TGTGCCAGCAGTGGACAGGGCTGGGATTCACCCCTCCACTTT
CASSGQGWDSPLHF
>-|TRBJ1-1|-|TRBV3-1/TRBV3-2
TGTGCCAGCAGCCACAGGGGCAGGCCTGAAGCTTTCTTT
CASSHRGRPEAFF
>TRBD2|TRBJ2-7|-|TRBV27
TGTGCCAGCAGTCATAGCGGGAGTGGCGAGCAGTACTTC
CASSHSGSGEQYF
>-|TRBJ2-5|-|TRBV9
TGTGCCAGCAGCGCAAACACCCCTCAAGGGGCAGAGACCCAGTACTTC
CASSANTPQGAETQYF
>-|TRBJ2-6|-|TRBV28
TGTGCCAGCAGCTCACAGGCCAACGTCCTGACTTTC
CASSSQANVLTF
>TRBD2|TRBJ2-5|-|TRBV5-4
TGTGCCAGCAGCACCCGACTAGCGGGAGAGATGGAGACCCAGTACTTC
CASSTRLAGEMETQYF
>-|TRBJ1-2|medium-sized|TRBV7-9
TGTGCCAGCAGCGGGCCGGGACATCAGAGAGACTACACCTTC
CASSGPGHQRDYTF
>TRBD1|TRBJ1-2|-|TRBV5-8
TGTGCCAGCAGCTGGGGACAGAGCTATGGCTACACCTTC
CASSWGQSYGYTF
>-|TRBJ1-1|-|TRBV10-2
TGCGCCAGCTCCCCGGTGAACACTGAAGCTTTCTTT
CASSPVNTEAFF
>-|TRBJ2-7|few|TRBV3-1/TRBV3-2
TGTGCCAGCAGCCAAGTAATCCACGAGCAGTACTTC
CASSQVIHEQYF
>TRBD1|TRBJ2-5|-|TRBV27
TGTGCCAGCAGTTTATCACGACAGGGTTCTCAGTACTTC
CASSLSRQGSQYF
>TRBD2|TRBJ2-5|-|TRBV5-1
TGCGCCAGCAGACTAGCGGGAGGGCTGGAGACCCAGTACTTC
CASRLAGGLETQYF
>TRBD1|TRBJ2-7|-|TRBV28
TGTGCCAGCAGTTTGCCGGGGGGACAGGGTACCTCCTACGAGCAGTACTTC
CASSLPGGQGTSYEQYF
>-|TRBJ1-2|-|TRBV18
TGTGCCAGCTCACCAACAGGGTCAGATGGCTACACCTTC
CASSPTGSDGYTF
>TRBD2|TRBJ2-1|-|TRBV7-9
TGTGCCAGCAGCGCGGGACTAGCGGACAATGAGCAGTTCTTC
CASSAGLADNEQFF
>-|TRBJ1-5|-|TRBV30
TGTGCCTGGAGTGCACAGGGCAATCAGCCCCAGCATTTT
CAWSAQGNQPQHF
>-|TRBJ2-3|-|TRBV24-1
TGTGCCACCAGTGGGGACTCGGCCGGGTCCACAGATACGCAGTATTTT
CATSGDSAGSTDTQYF
>-|TRBJ2-1|-|TRBV12-3/TRBV12-4
TGTGCCAGCAGTTCAAGACTAGTCAATGAGCAGTTCTTC
CASSSRLVNEQFF
>TRBD1|TRBJ1-2|once|TRBV29-1
TGCAGCGTTGGGGGGACAGGGCAATTTAACTATGGCTACACCTTC
CSVGGTGQFNYGYTF
>-|TRBJ1-2|-|TRBV30
TGTGCCTGGAACCTCCGGGGGGGGTATGGCTACACCTTC
CAWNLRGGYGYTF
>TRBD2|TRBJ2-7|-|TRBV18
TGTGCCAGCTCACCGGGACTAGCGCCCTACGAGCAGTACTTC
CASSPGLAPYEQYF
>-|TRBJ2-1|-|TRBV29-1
TGCAGCGGAGGATCGTACAATGAGCAGTTCTTC
CSGGSYNEQFF
>TRBD2|TRBJ2-1|-|TRBV7-9
TGTGCCAGCAGCTTAGGGACTAGCGGGAAAAATGAGCAGTTCTTC
CASSLGTSGKNEQFF
>TRBD2|TRBJ2-7|-|TRBV6-5
TGTGCCAGCAGTTACTCCGGGACTAGCGGGACCTACGAGCAGTACTTC
CASSYSGTSGTYEQYF
>TRBD1|TRBJ2-7|-|TRBV6-5
TGTGCCAGCCAATGGACAGGGGCACTCTACGAGCAGTACTTC
CASQWTGALYEQYF
>TRBD2|TRBJ2-7|-|TRBV4-1
TGCGCCAGCAGCCAACTCCAGGGGACTAGCGGGAGGGCCATTTACGAGCAGTACTTC
CASSQLQGTSGRAIYEQYF
>-|TRBJ1-1|once|TRBV19
TGTGCCAGTAGTATTTTCGTTGAAGCTTTCTTT
CASSIFVEAFF
>TRBD2|TRBJ2-3|-|TRBV19
TGTGCCAGTAGTATCTGGGCTAGCGGGAGTTACACAGATACGCAGTATTTT
CASSIWASGSYTDTQYF
>TRBD1|TRBJ1-6|-|TRBV3-1/TRBV3-2
TGTGCCAGCAGCCCCCGGGACAGCTCCTATAATTCACCCCTCCACTTT
CASSPRDSSYNSPLHF
>TRBD2|TRBJ2-2|once|TRBV18
TGTGCCAGCTCACCAACCACTCCTAGCGGGAGCGGGGAGCTGTTTTTT
CASSPTTPSGSGELFF
>-|TRBJ2-7|many|TRBV4-2
TGTGCCAGCAGCCAAGCCTGGACAGTCCGTATCTACGAGCAGTACTTC
CASSQAWTVRIYEQYF
>-|TRBJ1-3|-|TRBV10-3
TGTGCCATCACTGCCGGACTTAGCTCTGGAAACACCATATATTTT
CAITAGLSSGNTIYF
>TRBD1|TRBJ1-6|once|TRBV3-1/TRBV3-2
TGTGCCAGCAGCCAAGAATCGGCAGGGGGGACCTCACCCCTCCACTTT
CASSQESAGGTSPLHF
>-|TRBJ1-1|-|TRBV28
TGTGCCAGCAGCCCTAGAGGGACTGAAGCTTTCTTT
CASSPRGTEAFF
>TRBD2|TRBJ2-2|few|TRBV10-3
TGTGCCATCAGCGGGACTAGCGGGAGGCCGAACACCGGGGAGCTGTTTTTT
CAISGTSGRPNTGELFF
>-|TRBJ2-1|-|TRBV11-3
TGTGCCAGCAGCTTAGTGTCGGGTAGCGGAACCTACAATGAGCAGTTCTTC
CASSLVSGSGTYNEQFF
>-|TRBJ1-2|once|TRBV30
TGTGCCTGGAGTGTAAGATCAGATGGCTACACCTTC
CAWSVRSDGYTF
>TRBD1|TRBJ2-5|-|TRBV28
TGTGCCAGCAGTGCGACCAGGGGGCCCATCGGGGAGACCCAGTACTTC
CASSATRGPIGETQYF
>-|TRBJ1-5|once|TRBV18
TGTGCCAGCTCCCCGGGAGGCATATATCAGCCCCAGCATTTT
CASSPGGIYQPQHF
>TRBD1|TRBJ1-2|-|TRBV2
TGTGCCAGCAGTGTGGGACAGGCTAACTATGGCTACACCTTC
CASSVGQANYGYTF
>-|TRBJ1-4|once|TRBV9
TGTGCCAGCAGCGTAGACGGCCGGGGGGATGAAAAACTGTTTTTT
CASSVDGRGDEKLFF
>TRBD1|TRBJ1-5|-|TRBV28
TGTGCCAGCAGTTCGGGACAGGGTGAAGGCAATCAGCCCCAGCATTTT
CASSSGQGEGNQPQHF
>-|TRBJ2-2|-|TRBV4-3
TGCGCCAGCAGCCAAAGGGCTAGCTCTAGAGACACCGGGGAGCTGTTTTTT
CASSQRASSRDTGELFF
>-|TRBJ2-1|-|TRBV9
TGTGCCAGCAGCCCCCTTACTGGCCTAGCGCAGTTCTTC
CASSPLTGLAQFF
>TRBD2|TRBJ2-7|-|TRBV28
TGTGCCTCGGGGGGGGCACCTTTTTACGAGCAGTACTTC
CASGGAPFYEQYF
>TRBD1|TRBJ1-2|-|TRBV4-2
TGTGCCAGCAGCCCCTGGGACAGAGTCAACTATGGCTACACCTTC
CASSPWDRVNYGYTF
>-|TRBJ2-1|-|TRBV6-2/TRBV6-3
TGTGCCAGCAGTCCCAGACGGGGGAGCTCCTACAATGAGCAGTTCTTC
CASSPRRGSSYNEQFF
>-|TRBJ1-5|-|TRBV28
TGTGCCAGCAGTACAGCACATGGCAATCAGCCCCAGCATTTT
CASSTAHGNQPQHF
>TRBD1|TRBJ1-2|-|TRBV4-1
TGCGCCAGCAGCCGACAGGGATTCTCTAACTATGGCTACACCTTC
CASSRQGFSNYGYTF
>-|TRBJ2-1|-|TRBV15
TGTGCCACCAGCAGAGTTGGGCCCCGGGGATACAATGAGCAGTTCTTC
CATSRVGPRGYNEQFF